The source of this T cell receptor beta chain is a study of blood T cell repertoires in COVID-19 (TCRdb year 2020). For context, the study as a whole: Collaborator samples came from the United States, Italy and Spain and covered acute and convalescent phases of COVID-19. The material from the prospective study consisted of cDNA or gDNA derived from T cells, B-cell-depleted T cells, or PBMCs. Deeply sampled blood TCRbeta repertoires from subjects exposed to, actively infected with, or recovered from COVID-19 were included in the dataset. A freely available public database, intended as a resource for researchers studying the immune response to SARS-CoV-2, is where the repertoires were released. Samples came from the ongoing ImmuneRACE study (first 160 participants) plus 1,254 subjects from 6 global collaborators. The sample metadata nearly always contained a de-identified subject ID, COVID-19 status, age in years and sex. Where available, HLA class I and class II types were obtained from metadata supplied by the sample provider rather than from assay-based typing. General findings and caveats noted by the study authors: The quantity of clinical and demographic metadata differed by source and by participant and was supplied without curation.

The collaborating institutions used their own protocols to collect whole blood in K2EDTA tubes. For TCRbeta analysis, collaborators shipped samples as frozen whole blood, isolated PBMCs, or DNA extracted from either of those sample types. The immunoSEQ Assay, a bias-controlled multiplex PCR, was used to amplify TCRbeta CDR3 regions from genomic DNA. Under the source paper's analysis protocol: Within the assay, amplification of reference gene primers was used to estimate how many nucleated cells each sample contained. To quantify the absolute abundance of each unique TCRbeta CDR3 rearrangement, sequence reads were collapsed and filtered. For each sample, productive Simpson clonality was calculated by taking the square root of Simpson's diversity index across productive rearrangements. TCRdb limited this immuneACCESS table to in-frame rearrangements with V and J called. A share of clones is missing; checked studies link under half to unresolved V genes, and the rest is unexplained. V and J calls and clone size follow that table, whereas D and trimming were derived from the DNA. In this sample the table shows more than 40,000 clones, roughly 83% of which occur a single time. Of the sample, less than 4.5% falls within the top ten clones.

The germline V gene (reference sequence) specifies MNHNY as CDR1 and SVGAGI as CDR2. V is trimmed back by 1 base and J by 4 bases, and the junction contains 1 base that no gene match accounts for. Taken from cysteine to phenylalanine, the CDR3 has 14 residues. Only CDR3 DNA is held: 42 bases, read in frame from base 1. Comment on this clone: No cognate antigen has been identified for it. No quality values exist for individual bases; no much larger clone is one base distant.

Sequencing used peripheral blood. This chain is built from TRBV6-6 and TRBJ2-7; 10 central nucleotides agree with TRBD2. The TCR sequence derives from a man aged 50 to 59 with active COVID-19. CDR3 reads: CASSYLTSGYEQYF. DNA sequence: TGTGCCAGCAGTTACTTGACTAGCGGGTACGAGCAGTACTTC.